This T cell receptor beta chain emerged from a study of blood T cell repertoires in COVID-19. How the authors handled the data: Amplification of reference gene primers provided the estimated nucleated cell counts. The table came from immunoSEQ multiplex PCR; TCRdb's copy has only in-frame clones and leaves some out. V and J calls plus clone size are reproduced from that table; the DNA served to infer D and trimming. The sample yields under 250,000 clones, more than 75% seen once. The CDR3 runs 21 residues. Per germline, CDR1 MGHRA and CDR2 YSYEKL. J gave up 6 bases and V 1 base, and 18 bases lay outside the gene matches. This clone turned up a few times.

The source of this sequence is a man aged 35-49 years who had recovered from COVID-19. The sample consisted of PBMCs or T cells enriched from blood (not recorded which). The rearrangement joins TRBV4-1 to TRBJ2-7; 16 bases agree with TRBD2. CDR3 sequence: CASSQGWVSGTSGRAYREQYF. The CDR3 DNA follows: TGCGCCAGCAGCCAAGGGTGGGTCTCCGGGACTAGCGGGAGGGCCTACCGCGAGCAGTACTTC.